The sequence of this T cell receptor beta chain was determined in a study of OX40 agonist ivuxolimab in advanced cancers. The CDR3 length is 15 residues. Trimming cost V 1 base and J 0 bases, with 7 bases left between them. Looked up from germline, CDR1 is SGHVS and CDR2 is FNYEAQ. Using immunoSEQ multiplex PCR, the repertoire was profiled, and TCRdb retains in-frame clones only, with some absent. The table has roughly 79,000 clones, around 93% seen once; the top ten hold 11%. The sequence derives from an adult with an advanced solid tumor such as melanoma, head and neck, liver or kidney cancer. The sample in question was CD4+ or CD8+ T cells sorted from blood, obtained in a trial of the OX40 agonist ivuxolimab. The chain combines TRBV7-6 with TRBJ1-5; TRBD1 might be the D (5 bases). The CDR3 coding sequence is TGTGCCAGCAGCTTAGTGGGGGATAGCAATCAGCCCCAGCATTTT. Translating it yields CASSLVGDSNQPQHF.